This T cell receptor beta chain came from a study of blood T cell repertoires in COVID-19. In its sample, this clone was seen a few times. Generated by immunoSEQ multiplex PCR, the TCRdb table keeps only in-frame clones and is missing some. The table has 200,000 to 250,000 clones, less than 90% seen once. Germline values: CDR1 MNHEY, CDR2 SMNVEV (reference sequence). Between the trimmed V and J ends, which lost 5 bases and 0 bases, there was a span of 10 bases. The CDR3 runs 14 residues. The chain couples TRBV27 to TRBJ1-2; D not resolved. Sequencing input: peripheral blood. The clonotype comes from a woman of 80 years or more with COVID-19, enrolled during active disease. CDR3 residues: CASSKAGANYGYTF. The CDR3 nucleotides read TGTGCCAGCAGTAAAGCGGGTGCTAACTATGGCTACACCTTC.